A selection of T cell receptor beta chains follows, all from one sample in a study of blood T cell repertoires in COVID-19. The repertoire was sequenced with immunoSEQ multiplex PCR; TCRdb's copy has only in-frame clones and lacks some. The sample lists 400,000 or so clones; 90% were seen once. Sequencing input: PBMCs or T cells enriched from blood (not recorded which). The receptors were gathered from a man aged 18 to 35 who had recovered from COVID-19. Each CDR3 is given with its conserved first and last residue. The D gene is left open where the match is weak. Only part of the rows carry a size: once, few, many, or a class if the clone is expanded.

CDR3 protein: CAISESQGPGNTIYF
CDR3 DNA: TGTGCCATCAGTGAGTCACAGGGCCCTGGAAACACCATATATTTT
J gene: TRBJ1-3
D gene: NA
V gene: TRBV10-3
clone size: few

CDR3 protein: CASSPQGSDNEQFF
CDR3 DNA: TGTGCCAGCAGTCCTCAGGGATCCGACAATGAGCAGTTCTTC
J gene: TRBJ2-1
D gene: NA
V gene: TRBV27
clone size: NA

CDR3 protein: CASSLGTTVPYNEQFF
CDR3 DNA: TGTGCCAGCAGCTTGGGGACTACCGTCCCCTACAATGAGCAGTTCTTC
J gene: TRBJ2-1
D gene: NA
V gene: TRBV5-4
clone size: NA

CDR3 protein: CATSSRREVGYEQYF
CDR3 DNA: TGTGCCACCAGCAGTCGACGGGAGGTCGGTTACGAGCAGTACTTC
J gene: TRBJ2-7
D gene: TRBD2
V gene: TRBV15
clone size: NA

CDR3 protein: CASRLDRLNTEAFF
CDR3 DNA: TGTGCCAGCAGGTTGGACAGACTGAACACTGAAGCTTTCTTT
J gene: TRBJ1-1
D gene: NA
V gene: TRBV28
clone size: NA

CDR3 protein: CASSLSSFQGDTQYF
CDR3 DNA: TGTGCCAGCAGCTTATCTTCATTCCAGGGAGATACGCAGTATTTT
J gene: TRBJ2-3
D gene: NA
V gene: TRBV11-3
clone size: NA

CDR3 protein: CASSRLGAGVYNEQFF
CDR3 DNA: TGTGCCAGCAGCCGCCTTGGAGCGGGAGTCTACAATGAGCAGTTCTTC
J gene: TRBJ2-1
D gene: TRBD2
V gene: TRBV3-1/TRBV3-2
clone size: NA

CDR3 protein: CASSFKGRRGNSPLHF
CDR3 DNA: TGTGCCAGCAGTTTTAAAGGCCGACGGGGTAATTCACCCCTCCACTTT
J gene: TRBJ1-6
D gene: NA
V gene: TRBV27
clone size: NA

CDR3 protein: CASSHALATNEQFF
CDR3 DNA: TGCGCCAGCAGCCACGCTCTGGCGACTAATGAGCAGTTCTTC
J gene: TRBJ2-1
D gene: NA
V gene: TRBV5-1
clone size: NA

CDR3 protein: CASSHRVASGFLQFF
CDR3 DNA: TGTGCCAGCAGCCACCGGGTCGCTAGCGGGTTTTTGCAGTTCTTC
J gene: TRBJ2-1
D gene: TRBD2
V gene: TRBV3-1/TRBV3-2
clone size: NA

CDR3 protein: CASSPPPGTVVNTEAFF
CDR3 DNA: TGTGCCAGCTCACCACCTCCGGGGACAGTGGTGAACACTGAAGCTTTCTTT
J gene: TRBJ1-1
D gene: TRBD1
V gene: TRBV18
clone size: NA

CDR3 protein: CASSLSPGISGNTIYF
CDR3 DNA: TGTGCCAGCAGTTTATCACCAGGGATCTCTGGAAACACCATATATTTT
J gene: TRBJ1-3
D gene: NA
V gene: TRBV28
clone size: NA

CDR3 protein: CASTRGINQPQHF
CDR3 DNA: TGTGCCAGCACCCGGGGTATCAATCAGCCCCAGCATTTT
J gene: TRBJ1-5
D gene: NA
V gene: TRBV2
clone size: NA

CDR3 protein: CATSDPPGAGGRTEAFF
CDR3 DNA: TGTGCCACCAGTGACCCCCCCGGGGCAGGGGGCAGGACTGAAGCTTTCTTT
J gene: TRBJ1-1
D gene: TRBD1
V gene: TRBV24-1
clone size: NA

CDR3 protein: CSVTVRGGYTF
CDR3 DNA: TGCAGCGTGACCGTCCGGGGTGGCTACACCTTC
J gene: TRBJ1-2
D gene: NA
V gene: TRBV29-1
clone size: NA

CDR3 protein: CARSLVGQTNEKLFF
CDR3 DNA: TGTGCCAGAAGCTTGGTCGGACAGACAAATGAAAAACTGTTTTTT
J gene: TRBJ1-4
D gene: NA
V gene: TRBV5-3
clone size: NA

CDR3 protein: CAISEYRGDNEQFF
CDR3 DNA: TGTGCCATCAGTGAGTATCGGGGGGACAATGAGCAGTTCTTC
J gene: TRBJ2-1
D gene: TRBD2
V gene: TRBV10-3
clone size: NA

CDR3 protein: CASSWGGLDTEAFF
CDR3 DNA: TGCGCCAGCAGCTGGGGGGGCTTGGACACTGAAGCTTTCTTT
J gene: TRBJ1-1
D gene: NA
V gene: TRBV5-1
clone size: NA

CDR3 protein: CASSHLGRVHDEQFF
CDR3 DNA: TGTGCCAGCAGCCATCTCGGGAGGGTTCATGATGAGCAGTTCTTC
J gene: TRBJ2-1
D gene: TRBD2
V gene: TRBV14
clone size: NA

CDR3 protein: CSVEELAVTSSYNEQFF
CDR3 DNA: TGCAGCGTTGAAGAGCTAGCGGTTACGAGCTCCTACAATGAGCAGTTCTTC
J gene: TRBJ2-1
D gene: TRBD2
V gene: TRBV29-1
clone size: NA

CDR3 protein: CASRETGVYNSPLHF
CDR3 DNA: TGTGCCAGTAGGGAAACAGGTGTCTATAATTCACCCCTCCACTTT
J gene: TRBJ1-6
D gene: NA
V gene: TRBV19
clone size: NA

CDR3 protein: CASSVRLAGGSSTDTQYF
CDR3 DNA: TGCGCCAGCAGTGTAAGACTAGCGGGGGGTTCTAGCACAGATACGCAGTATTTT
J gene: TRBJ2-3
D gene: TRBD2
V gene: TRBV10-2
clone size: NA

CDR3 protein: CASSLYPYAGTEAFF
CDR3 DNA: TGTGCCAGCAGCTTATACCCCTACGCTGGCACTGAAGCTTTCTTT
J gene: TRBJ1-1
D gene: NA
V gene: TRBV7-3
clone size: NA

CDR3 protein: CASIENPSGSRSSYNEQFF
CDR3 DNA: TGCGCCAGCATCGAAAATCCTAGCGGGTCCCGAAGCTCCTACAATGAGCAGTTCTTC
J gene: TRBJ2-1
D gene: TRBD2
V gene: TRBV23-1
clone size: NA

CDR3 protein: CASSQAHSTDTQYF
CDR3 DNA: TGTGCCAGCAGCCAGGCCCACAGCACAGATACGCAGTATTTT
J gene: TRBJ2-3
D gene: NA
V gene: TRBV3-1/TRBV3-2
clone size: few

CDR3 protein: CASSLWGRGGKTVNTEAFF
CDR3 DNA: TGTGCCAGCAGTTTATGGGGTCGGGGGGGCAAAACGGTGAACACTGAAGCTTTCTTT
J gene: TRBJ1-1
D gene: NA
V gene: TRBV27
clone size: NA

CDR3 protein: CAISESYSSGNTIYF
CDR3 DNA: TGTGCCATCAGTGAAAGTTACTCCTCTGGAAACACCATATATTTT
J gene: TRBJ1-3
D gene: NA
V gene: TRBV10-3
clone size: once

CDR3 protein: CASREERSSYEQYF
CDR3 DNA: TGTGCCAGCAGAGAGGAGAGAAGCTCCTACGAGCAGTACTTC
J gene: TRBJ2-7
D gene: NA
V gene: TRBV28
clone size: NA

CDR3 protein: CATRPLARAIYEQYF
CDR3 DNA: TGTGCCACCAGACCCCTAGCGCGGGCTATCTACGAGCAGTACTTC
J gene: TRBJ2-7
D gene: NA
V gene: TRBV24-1
clone size: NA

CDR3 protein: CASSARLAGGNEQFF
CDR3 DNA: TGTGCCAGCAGCGCCCGACTAGCGGGAGGGAATGAGCAGTTCTTC
J gene: TRBJ2-1
D gene: TRBD2
V gene: TRBV3-1/TRBV3-2
clone size: NA

CDR3 protein: CASSLGSDTANYGYTF
CDR3 DNA: TGTGCCAGCAGCTTAGGGTCGGACACTGCTAACTATGGCTACACCTTC
J gene: TRBJ1-2
D gene: NA
V gene: TRBV11-3
clone size: once

CDR3 protein: CASIGHGGSNQPQHF
CDR3 DNA: TGTGCCAGCATCGGACATGGAGGGAGCAATCAGCCCCAGCATTTT
J gene: TRBJ1-5
D gene: NA
V gene: TRBV6-5
clone size: NA